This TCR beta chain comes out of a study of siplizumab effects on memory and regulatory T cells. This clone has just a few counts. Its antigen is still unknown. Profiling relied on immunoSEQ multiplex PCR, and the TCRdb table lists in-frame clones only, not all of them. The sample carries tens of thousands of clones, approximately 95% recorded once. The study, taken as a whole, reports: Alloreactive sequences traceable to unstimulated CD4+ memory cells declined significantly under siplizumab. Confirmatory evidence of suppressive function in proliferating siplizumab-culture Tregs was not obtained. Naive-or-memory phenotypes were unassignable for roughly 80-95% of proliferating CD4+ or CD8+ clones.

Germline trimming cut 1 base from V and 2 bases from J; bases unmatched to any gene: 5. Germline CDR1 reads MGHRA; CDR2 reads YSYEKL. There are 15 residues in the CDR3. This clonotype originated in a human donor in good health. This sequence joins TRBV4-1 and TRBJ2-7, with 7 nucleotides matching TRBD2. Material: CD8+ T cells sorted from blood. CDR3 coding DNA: TGCGCCAGCAGCCAAGGTACGGGAGGTACCTACGAGCAGTACTTC. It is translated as CASSQGTGGTYEQYF.